This T cell receptor (beta chain) was obtained from a study of PD-1 blockade in mismatch repair-deficient tumors. The V gene's germline CDR1 is SGHNT and CDR2 YENEEA. Trimming stripped 5 bases from V and 2 bases from J, with 5 bases between. CDR3 length: 12 amino acids. Data came from immunoSEQ multiplex PCR; TCRdb stores just in-frame clones and leaves some out. Of 15,000 or so clones detected, approximately 84% appear once; the ten largest clones hold around a sixth. This specimen consisted of PBMCs, obtained before pembrolizumab treatment. This receptor was identified in an adult with mismatch repair-deficient cancer. The chain employs TRBV11-3 and TRBJ2-3; D is unclear. The CDR3, as DNA: TGTGCCAGCAGCGGGGACACAGATACGCAGTATTTT. Its translation: CASSGDTDTQYF.